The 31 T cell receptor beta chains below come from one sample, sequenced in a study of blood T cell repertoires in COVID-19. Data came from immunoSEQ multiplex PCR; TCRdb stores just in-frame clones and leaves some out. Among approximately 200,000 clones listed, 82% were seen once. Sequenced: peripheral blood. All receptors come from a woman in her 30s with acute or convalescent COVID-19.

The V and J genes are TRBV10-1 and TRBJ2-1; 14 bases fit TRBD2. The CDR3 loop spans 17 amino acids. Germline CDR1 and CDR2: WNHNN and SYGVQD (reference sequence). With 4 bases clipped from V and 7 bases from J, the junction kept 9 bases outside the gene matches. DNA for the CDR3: TGCGCCAGCAGTGCCCCGGGACTAGCGGGAGTGGATAATGAGCAGTTCTTC. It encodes CASSAPGLAGVDNEQFF.

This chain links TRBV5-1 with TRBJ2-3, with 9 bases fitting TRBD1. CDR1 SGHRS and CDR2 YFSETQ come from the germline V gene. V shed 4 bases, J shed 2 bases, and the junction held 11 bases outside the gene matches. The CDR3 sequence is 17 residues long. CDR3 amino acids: CASSPAGTGLDTDTQYF. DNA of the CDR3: TGCGCCAGCAGCCCAGCCGGGACAGGGCTCGACACAGATACGCAGTATTTT.

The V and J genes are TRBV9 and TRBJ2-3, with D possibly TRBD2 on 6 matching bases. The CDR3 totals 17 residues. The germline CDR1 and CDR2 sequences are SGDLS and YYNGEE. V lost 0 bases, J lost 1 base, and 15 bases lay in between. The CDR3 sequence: CASSVGVGGTRTDTQYF. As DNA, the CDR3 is TGTGCCAGCAGCGTAGGTGTAGGCGGGACGCGCACAGATACGCAGTATTTT.

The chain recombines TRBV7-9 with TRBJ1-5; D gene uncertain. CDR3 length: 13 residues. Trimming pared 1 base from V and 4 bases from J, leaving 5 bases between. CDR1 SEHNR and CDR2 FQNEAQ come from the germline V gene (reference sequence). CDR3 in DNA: TGTGCCAGCAGCTTAGTTACAAATCAGCCCCAGCATTTT. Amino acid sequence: CASSLVTNQPQHF.

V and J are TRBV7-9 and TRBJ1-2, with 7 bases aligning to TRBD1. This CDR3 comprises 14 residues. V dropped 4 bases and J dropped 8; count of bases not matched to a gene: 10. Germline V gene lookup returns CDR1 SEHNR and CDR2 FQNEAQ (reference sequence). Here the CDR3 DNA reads TGTGCCAGCAGCTCAAAGGTGACAGGGACGGGCTACACCTTC. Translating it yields CASSSKVTGTGYTF.

The CDR3 region is CSVVSGGNTEAFF. The CDR3 nucleotides read TGCAGCGTTGTCTCAGGGGGGAACACTGAAGCTTTCTTT. The chain couples TRBV29-1 to TRBJ1-1; TRBD1 agrees at 7 bases. The germline gives CDR1 SQVTM, CDR2 ANQGSEA. V trimming: 4 bases; J trimming: 1 base; junction bases outside the gene matches: 3. This CDR3 contains 13 residues.

The CDR3 is CASSREERTEAFF. CDR3 DNA sequence: TGTGCCAGCAGTCGGGAAGAACGCACTGAAGCTTTCTTT. This sequence joins TRBV5-4 and TRBJ1-1; D unclear. CDR1 and CDR2 from the germline V gene are SGHNT and YYREEE (reference sequence). V lost 5 bases and J 4 bases, leaving 12 bases between the germline ends. This CDR3 has 13 residues.

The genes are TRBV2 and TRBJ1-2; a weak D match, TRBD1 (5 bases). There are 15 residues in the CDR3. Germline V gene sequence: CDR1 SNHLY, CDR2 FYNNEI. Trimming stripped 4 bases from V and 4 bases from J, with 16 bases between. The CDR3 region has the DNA TGTGCCAGCAGTGTATCTCTCGGGGGGGGCTATGGCTACACCTTC. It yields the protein CASSVSLGGGYGYTF.

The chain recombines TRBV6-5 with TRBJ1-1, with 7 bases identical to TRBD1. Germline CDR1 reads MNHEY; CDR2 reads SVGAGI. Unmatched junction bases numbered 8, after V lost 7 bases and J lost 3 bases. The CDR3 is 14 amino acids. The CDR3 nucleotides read TGTGCCAGCACCGCATCCAGGGGGGACACTGAAGCTTTCTTT. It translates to CASTASRGDTEAFF.

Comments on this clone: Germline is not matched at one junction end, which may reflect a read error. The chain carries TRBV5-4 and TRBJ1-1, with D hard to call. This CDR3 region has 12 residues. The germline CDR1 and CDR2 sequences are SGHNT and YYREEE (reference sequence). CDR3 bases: TGTGCCAGCAGTAACGGTCCCTCCTCCCGAGCCTTT. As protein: CASSNGPSSRAF.

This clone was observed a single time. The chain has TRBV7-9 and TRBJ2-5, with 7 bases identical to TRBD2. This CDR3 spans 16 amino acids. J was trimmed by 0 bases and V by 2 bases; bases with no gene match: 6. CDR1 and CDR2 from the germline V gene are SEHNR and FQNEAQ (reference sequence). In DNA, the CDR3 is TGTGCCAGCAGCTTATCTTTAGCGGGTAACCAAGAGACCCAGTACTTC. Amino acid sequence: CASSLSLAGNQETQYF.

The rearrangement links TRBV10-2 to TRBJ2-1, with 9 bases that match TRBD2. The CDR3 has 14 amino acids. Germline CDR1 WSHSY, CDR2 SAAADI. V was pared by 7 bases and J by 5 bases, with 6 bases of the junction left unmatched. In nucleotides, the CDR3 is TGCGCCAGCACTCCGCTAGCGGGGAACAATGAGCAGTTCTTC. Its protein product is CASTPLAGNNEQFF.

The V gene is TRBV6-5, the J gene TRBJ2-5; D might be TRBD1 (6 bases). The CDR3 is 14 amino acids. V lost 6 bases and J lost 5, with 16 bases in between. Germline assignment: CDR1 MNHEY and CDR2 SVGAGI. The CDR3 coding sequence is TGTGCCAGCAGCAGGGGCCTTGACGGGGAGACCCAGTACTTC. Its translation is CASSRGLDGETQYF.

The CDR3 coding sequence is TGTGCCATCAGTGGAGGCTCCCAAGAGACCCAGTACTTC. Its protein product is CAISGGSQETQYF. The chain has TRBV10-3 and TRBJ2-5; the D is unclear. V was shortened by 4 bases and J by 1 base, with 7 bases between the two germline ends. CDR3 length equals 13 residues. Germline CDR1 ENHRY, CDR2 SYGVKD.

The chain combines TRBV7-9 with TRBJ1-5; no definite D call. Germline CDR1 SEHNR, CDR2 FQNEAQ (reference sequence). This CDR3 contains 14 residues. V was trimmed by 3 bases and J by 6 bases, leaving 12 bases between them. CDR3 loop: CASSLGGLGQPQHF. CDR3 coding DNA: TGTGCCAGCAGCTTGGGAGGTTTAGGTCAGCCCCAGCATTTT.

The CDR3, as DNA: TGCGCCAGCAGCTACGAAGCGGGGAAAAACAATGAGCAGTTCTTC. Its protein product is CASSYEAGKNNEQFF. V is TRBV5-1 and J is TRBJ2-1; TRBD2 aligns across 7 bases. The CDR3 loop spans 15 amino acids. The V and J ends lost 3 bases and 5 bases, in that order; junction bases with no gene match: 8. Germline lookup yields CDR1 SGHRS and CDR2 YFSETQ.

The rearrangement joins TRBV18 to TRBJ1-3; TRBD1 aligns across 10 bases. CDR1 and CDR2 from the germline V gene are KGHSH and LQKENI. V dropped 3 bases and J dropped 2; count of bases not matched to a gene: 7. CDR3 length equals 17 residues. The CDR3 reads CASSPILGQGAGNTIYF. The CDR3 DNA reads TGTGCCAGCTCACCGATCCTTGGACAGGGGGCTGGAAACACCATATATTTT.

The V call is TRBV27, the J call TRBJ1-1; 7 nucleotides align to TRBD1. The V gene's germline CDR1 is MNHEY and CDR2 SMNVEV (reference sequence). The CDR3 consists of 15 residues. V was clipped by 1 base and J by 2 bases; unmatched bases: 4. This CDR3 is CASSLLGTDNTEAFF. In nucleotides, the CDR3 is TGTGCCAGCAGTTTATTAGGGACAGATAACACTGAAGCTTTCTTT.

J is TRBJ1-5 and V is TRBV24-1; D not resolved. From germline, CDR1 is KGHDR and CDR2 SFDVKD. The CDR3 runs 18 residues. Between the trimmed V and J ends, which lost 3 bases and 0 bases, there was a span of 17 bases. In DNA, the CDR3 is TGTGCCACCAGTGATGGCCTAGGAGGGCCCGATAGCAATCAGCCCCAGCATTTT. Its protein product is CATSDGLGGPDSNQPQHF.

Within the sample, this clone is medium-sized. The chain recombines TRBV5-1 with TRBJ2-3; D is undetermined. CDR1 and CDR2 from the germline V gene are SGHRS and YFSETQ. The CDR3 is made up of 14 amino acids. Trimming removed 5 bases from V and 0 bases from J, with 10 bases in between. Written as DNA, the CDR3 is TGCGCCAGCAGGAAGAGCTTCAGCACAGATACGCAGTATTTT. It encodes CASRKSFSTDTQYF.

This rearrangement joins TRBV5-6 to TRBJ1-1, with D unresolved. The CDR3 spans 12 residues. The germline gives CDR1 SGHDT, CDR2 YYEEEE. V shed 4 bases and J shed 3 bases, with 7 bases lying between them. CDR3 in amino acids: CASSPGDTEAFF. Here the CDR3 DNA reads TGTGCCAGCAGCCCCGGAGACACTGAAGCTTTCTTT.

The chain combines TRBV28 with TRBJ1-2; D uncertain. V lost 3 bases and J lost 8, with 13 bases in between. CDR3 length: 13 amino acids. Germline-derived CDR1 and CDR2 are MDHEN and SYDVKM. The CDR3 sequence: CASSFVGRGGYTF. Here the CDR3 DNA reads TGTGCCAGCAGTTTCGTCGGCAGAGGGGGCTACACCTTC.

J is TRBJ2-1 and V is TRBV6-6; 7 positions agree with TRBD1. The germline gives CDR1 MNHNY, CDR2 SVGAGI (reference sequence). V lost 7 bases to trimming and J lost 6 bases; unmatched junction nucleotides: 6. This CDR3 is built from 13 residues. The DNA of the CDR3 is TGTGCCAGCAATCCACAGGGGCCCAATGAGCAGTTCTTC. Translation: CASNPQGPNEQFF.

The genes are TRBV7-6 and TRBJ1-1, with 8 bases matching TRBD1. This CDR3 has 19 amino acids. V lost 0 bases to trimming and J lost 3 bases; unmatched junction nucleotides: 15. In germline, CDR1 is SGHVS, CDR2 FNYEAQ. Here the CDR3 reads CASSLATPLNRGGHTEAFF. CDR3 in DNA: TGTGCCAGCAGCTTAGCCACCCCCTTAAACAGGGGGGGACACACTGAAGCTTTCTTT.

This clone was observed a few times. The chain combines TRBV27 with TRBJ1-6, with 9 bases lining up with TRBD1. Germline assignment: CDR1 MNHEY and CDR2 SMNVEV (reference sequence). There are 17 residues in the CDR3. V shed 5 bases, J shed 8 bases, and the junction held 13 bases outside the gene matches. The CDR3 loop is CASSPRDRAFGDSPLHF. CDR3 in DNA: TGTGCCAGCAGTCCACGGGACAGGGCTTTTGGCGATTCACCCCTCCACTTT.

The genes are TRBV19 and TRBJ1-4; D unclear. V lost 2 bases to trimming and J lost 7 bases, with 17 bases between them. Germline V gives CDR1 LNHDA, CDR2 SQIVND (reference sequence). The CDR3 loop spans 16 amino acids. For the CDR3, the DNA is TGTGCCAGTAGTATACCTTTTCGCCAGAATGGTGAAAAACTGTTTTTT. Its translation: CASSIPFRQNGEKLFF.

CDR3 loop: CASSSGGAGGSGEQYF. The DNA for the CDR3 is TGTGCCAGCAGCTCCGGGGGAGCGGGAGGGTCTGGCGAGCAGTACTTC. The chain joins TRBV7-2 to TRBJ2-7; 10 bases match TRBD2. Germline values: CDR1 SGHTA, CDR2 FQGNSA. CDR3 size: 16 residues. V lost 4 bases and J lost 6; bases outside the gene matches: 12.

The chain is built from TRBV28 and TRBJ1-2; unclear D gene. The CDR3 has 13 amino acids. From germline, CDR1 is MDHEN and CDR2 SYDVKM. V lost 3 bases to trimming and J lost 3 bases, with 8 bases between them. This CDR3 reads CASSLVSDYGYTF. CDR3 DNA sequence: TGTGCCAGCAGTTTGGTTTCGGACTATGGCTACACCTTC.

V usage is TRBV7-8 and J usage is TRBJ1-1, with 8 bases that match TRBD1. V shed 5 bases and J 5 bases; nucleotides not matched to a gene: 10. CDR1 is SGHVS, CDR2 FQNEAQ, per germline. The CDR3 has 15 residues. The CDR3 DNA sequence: TGTGCCAGCAGCCTGGGCAGGGGGCGTTTGACTGAAGCTTTCTTT. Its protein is CASSLGRGRLTEAFF.

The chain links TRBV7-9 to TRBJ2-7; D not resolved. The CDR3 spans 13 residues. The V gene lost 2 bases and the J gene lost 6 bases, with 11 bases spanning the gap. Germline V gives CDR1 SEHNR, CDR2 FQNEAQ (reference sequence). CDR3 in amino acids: CASSLSSVAEQYF. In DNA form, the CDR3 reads TGTGCCAGCAGCTTAAGTTCCGTGGCCGAGCAGTACTTC.

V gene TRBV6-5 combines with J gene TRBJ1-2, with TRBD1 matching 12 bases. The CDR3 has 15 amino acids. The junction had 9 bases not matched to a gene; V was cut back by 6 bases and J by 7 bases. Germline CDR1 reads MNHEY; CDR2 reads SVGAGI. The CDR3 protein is CASSLGTGGTAGYTF. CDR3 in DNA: TGTGCCAGCAGCCTCGGGACAGGGGGCACGGCTGGCTACACCTTC.